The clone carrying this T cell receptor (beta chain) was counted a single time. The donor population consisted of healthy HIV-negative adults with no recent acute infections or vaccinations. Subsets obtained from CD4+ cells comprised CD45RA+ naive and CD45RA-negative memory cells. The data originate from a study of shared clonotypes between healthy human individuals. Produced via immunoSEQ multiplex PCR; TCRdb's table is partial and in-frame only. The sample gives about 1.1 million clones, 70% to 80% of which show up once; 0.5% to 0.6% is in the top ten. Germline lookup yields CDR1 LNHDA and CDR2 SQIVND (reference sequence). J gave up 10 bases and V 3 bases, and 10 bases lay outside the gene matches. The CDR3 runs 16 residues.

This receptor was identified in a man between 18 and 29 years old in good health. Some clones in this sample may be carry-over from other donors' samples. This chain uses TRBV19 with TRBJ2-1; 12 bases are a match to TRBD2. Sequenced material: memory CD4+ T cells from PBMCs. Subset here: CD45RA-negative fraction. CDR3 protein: CASSIIRTSGKGEQFF. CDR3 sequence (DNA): TGTGCCAGTAGTATTATTCGGACTAGCGGGAAGGGGGAGCAGTTCTTC.